The 13 T cell receptor beta chains below all came from one sample that was sequenced in a study of blood T cell repertoires in COVID-19. Only in-frame clones appear in the TCRdb table, and some are missing; sequencing was by immunoSEQ multiplex PCR. The sample records about 280,000 clones, under 95% being singletons. Sequenced material: PBMCs or T cells enriched from blood (not recorded which). These receptors all come from a man aged 40-55 years who had been exposed to COVID-19.

The chain carries TRBV20-1 and TRBJ1-2, with a weak D call TRBD1 (5 bases). V was clipped by 5 bases and J by 5 bases, with 6 bases between them. This CDR3 has 10 amino acids. CDR1 and CDR2 from the germline V gene are DFQATT and SNEGSKA (reference sequence). The CDR3 coding sequence is TGCAGTGCTGACAGATATGGCTACACCTTC. Amino acids: CSADRYGYTF.

This chain uses TRBV12-5 with TRBJ2-5, with D possibly TRBD1 on 6 matching bases. The V gene's germline CDR1 is LGHNT and CDR2 FRNRAP. Trimming removed 2 bases at V and 5 bases at J, with 21 bases between. CDR3 length equals 17 residues. The CDR3 is CASGLSQMYTGSETQYF. The CDR3 nucleotides are TGTGCTAGTGGTTTGTCCCAAATGTATACAGGGTCTGAGACCCAGTACTTC. The full variable domain, with the rest looked up from reference TRBV12-5 and TRBJ2-5, is DARVTQTPRHKVTEMGQEVTMRCQPILGHNTVFWYRQTMMQGLELLAYFRNRAPLDDSGMPKDRFSAEMPDATLATLKIQPSEPRDSAVYFCASGLSQMYTGSETQYFGPGTRLLVL.

Here the CDR3 reads CASSIASSYEQYF. Here the CDR3 DNA reads TGTGCCAGTAGTATCGCTAGCTCCTACGAGCAGTACTTC. V is TRBV19 and J is TRBJ2-7; D is unresolved. The V gene's germline CDR1 is LNHDA and CDR2 SQIVND (reference sequence). Trimming took 3 bases from V and 0 from J, leaving 6 bases between them. CDR3 length equals 13 residues.

This chain uses TRBV5-6 with TRBJ2-7; 11 bases agree with TRBD2. The CDR3 consists of 15 residues. Germline V gene lookup returns CDR1 SGHDT and CDR2 YYEEEE. The J segment lost 3 bases and the V segment lost 4 bases, leaving 6 bases of the junction unmatched. This chain's CDR3 is CASSRRLAGNYEQYF. The CDR3 region has the DNA TGTGCCAGCAGCAGAAGACTAGCGGGGAACTACGAGCAGTACTTC.

This chain joins TRBV11-2 and TRBJ2-3; no clear D gene. The CDR3 has 12 amino acids. With 0 bases removed from V and 10 bases from J, the gap between germline ends came to 8 bases. Germline V lookup: CDR1 SGHAT, CDR2 FQNNGV. In DNA form, the CDR3 reads TGTGCCAGCAGCTTAGACCCGCGAGCGCAGTATTTT. It yields the protein CASSLDPRAQYF.

The genes are TRBV4-3 and TRBJ2-1, with D uncertain. Trimming removed 0 bases at V and 10 bases at J, with 7 bases between. CDR3 length equals 12 residues. Germline loops: CDR1 LGHNA, CDR2 YSLEER. The CDR3 DNA sequence: TGCGCCAGCAGCCAAGACGTGGAGGAGCAGTTCTTC. Translating it yields CASSQDVEEQFF.

The genes are TRBV28 and TRBJ2-7, with 7 bases aligning to TRBD2. The CDR3 is made up of 16 amino acids. The V segment lost 5 bases and the J segment 0 bases; nucleotides outside the gene matches: 10. From germline, CDR1 is MDHEN and CDR2 SYDVKM. As DNA, the CDR3 is TGTGCCAGCAGTATTAAGCGGGGCGGTTACTCCTACGAGCAGTACTTC. Its protein product is CASSIKRGGYSYEQYF. Looking up the rest from reference TRBV28 and TRBJ2-7 gives the full variable domain: DVKVTQSSRYLVKRTGEKVFLECVQDMDHENMFWYRQDPGLGLRLIYFSYDVKMKEKGDIPEGYSVSREKKERFSLILESASTNQTSMYLCASSIKRGGYSYEQYFGPGTRLTVT.

The gene calls are TRBV6-5 and TRBJ2-3, with D hard to call. Trimming pared 6 bases from V and 0 bases from J, leaving 13 bases between. CDR3 length: 15 amino acids. In germline, CDR1 is MNHEY, CDR2 SVGAGI. In nucleotides, the CDR3 is TGTGCCAGCAGGTCCGTTAGCCTGAGCACAGATACGCAGTATTTT. This translates into CASRSVSLSTDTQYF.

The chain links TRBV28 to TRBJ1-2, with TRBD1 matching 7 bases. Losses at the gene ends were 5 bases for V and 8 bases for J; bases not matched to a gene: 11. Per germline, CDR1 MDHEN and CDR2 SYDVKM. The CDR3 contains 14 residues. As DNA, the CDR3 is TGTGCCAGCAGTCAGGCGGAGGGGGCAGGGGGCTACACCTTC. Encoded protein: CASSQAEGAGGYTF.

The chain links TRBV6-5 to TRBJ1-2; D not certain. V lost 1 base, J lost 7 bases, and 16 bases lay in between. The CDR3 sequence is 15 residues long. CDR1 is MNHEY, CDR2 SVGAGI, per germline. The CDR3 sequence is CASSYWALPPGGYTF. DNA of the CDR3: TGTGCCAGCAGTTACTGGGCCCTCCCCCCCGGTGGCTACACCTTC.

This clone was detected only once. The chain combines TRBV5-1 with TRBJ2-1, with 10 positions matching TRBD2. J gave up 8 bases and V 3 bases, and 11 bases lay outside the gene matches. The CDR3 is 16 amino acids. The V gene's germline CDR1 is SGHRS and CDR2 YFSETQ. This CDR3 is CASSSSGRAAKDEQFF. In DNA form, the CDR3 reads TGCGCCAGCAGCTCAAGCGGGAGGGCAGCTAAGGATGAGCAGTTCTTC.

Concerning this clone itself: One end of the junction does not line up with germline, which may come from a read error. V is TRBV2 and J is TRBJ2-7; 8 bases fit TRBD2. CDR3 length: 14 residues. CDR1 is SNHLY and CDR2 is FYNNEI in the germline V gene. Here the CDR3 reads CASREVAGIDEQYF. The CDR3 nucleotides are TGTGCCAGCAGGGAAGTAGCGGGAATCGACGAGCAGTACTTC. Full variable domain (outside the CDR3, taken from reference TRBV2 and TRBJ2-7): EPEVTQTPSHQVTQMGQEVILRCVPISNHLYFYWYRQILGQKVEFLVSFYNNEISEKSEIFDDQFSVERPDGSNFTLKIRSTKLEDSAMYFCASREVAGIDEQYFGPGTRLTVT.

This rearrangement joins TRBV28 to TRBJ2-3; D possibly corresponds to TRBD2 (6 bases). CDR1 MDHEN and CDR2 SYDVKM come from the germline V gene. Trimming removed 4 bases from V and 4 bases from J, with 24 bases in between. The CDR3 runs to 18 residues. The CDR3 spells CASSSKAPSLARSDTQYF. CDR3 DNA sequence: TGTGCCAGCAGTTCAAAAGCGCCATCTCTAGCGCGGTCAGATACGCAGTATTTT. Full variable domain (outside the CDR3, taken from reference TRBV28 and TRBJ2-3): DVKVTQSSRYLVKRTGEKVFLECVQDMDHENMFWYRQDPGLGLRLIYFSYDVKMKEKGDIPEGYSVSREKKERFSLILESASTNQTSMYLCASSSKAPSLARSDTQYFGPGTRLTVL.